These 16 T cell receptor beta chains came from one sample sequenced in a study of immune evolution from preneoplasia to lung adenocarcinoma. The table came from immunoSEQ multiplex PCR; TCRdb's copy has only in-frame clones and leaves some out. Here the sample spans 35,000 to 40,000 clones, roughly 74% being singletons. Sequencing was carried out using FFPE invasive lung adenocarcinoma tissue. The receptors stem from a person aged 55 to 75 with lung adenocarcinoma.

The rearrangement uses TRBV11-2 and TRBJ2-7, with D maybe TRBD2 (6 bases). Germline CDR1 is SGHAT and CDR2 is FQNNGV. Trimming shortened V by 1 base and J by 7 bases, and 11 bases separated the two germline ends. The CDR3 runs 13 residues. CDR3 sequence (DNA): TGTGCCAGCAGCTTAGGCAGGGCGGGGGAGCAGTACTTC. Protein product: CASSLGRAGEQYF.

The chain joins TRBV5-1 to TRBJ2-5, with D possibly TRBD1 on 6 matching bases. The V end was cut by 4 bases, the J end by 1 base, with 14 bases between. Germline V gene lookup returns CDR1 SGHRS and CDR2 YFSETQ. This CDR3 is built from 15 residues. CDR3 in amino acids: CASSLSPGAQETQYF. CDR3 nucleotide sequence: TGCGCCAGCAGCCTCTCGCCAGGGGCCCAAGAGACCCAGTACTTC. Complete variable domain (other parts from reference TRBV5-1 and TRBJ2-5): KAGVTQTPRYLIKTRGQQVTLSCSPISGHRSVSWYQQTPGQGLQFLFEYFSETQRNKGNFPGRFSGRQFSNSRSEMNVSTLELGDSALYLCASSLSPGAQETQYFGPGTRLLVL.

The CDR3 DNA reads TGTGCCAGCAGTTTATGGAAGCCCCCTGGGCAGTTCTTC. This gives the protein CASSLWKPPGQFF. The chain is built from TRBV27 and TRBJ2-1, with D unresolved. The CDR3 has 13 residues. Germline assignment: CDR1 MNHEY and CDR2 SMNVEV (reference sequence). Trimming took 1 base from V and 12 from J, leaving 13 bases between them.

Worth noting for this clone: The same CDR3 can be traced to other DNA sequences in this sample. V usage is TRBV7-9 and J usage is TRBJ2-7; 7 bases are shared with TRBD2. There are 13 residues in the CDR3. Germline assignment: CDR1 SEHNR and CDR2 FQNEAQ (reference sequence). Unmatched junction bases numbered 4, after V lost 5 bases and J lost 3 bases. This chain's CDR3 is CASSPTSSYEQYF. In DNA, the CDR3 is TGTGCCAGCAGCCCGACTAGCAGCTACGAGCAGTACTTC.

The rearrangement uses TRBV7-6 and TRBJ2-7; 11 nucleotides line up with TRBD1. The ends lost 4 bases at V and 6 bases at J; junction bases unmatched: 2. Germline loops: CDR1 SGHVS, CDR2 FNYEAQ. The CDR3 extends over 13 amino acids. CDR3 sequence (DNA): TGTGCCAGCAGCTCCGGGACAGGGGGCGAGCAGTACTTC. Amino acid sequence: CASSSGTGGEQYF.

V and J are TRBV15 and TRBJ1-4, with TRBD1 identical over 7 bases. V shed 0 bases, J shed 7 bases, and the junction held 2 bases outside the gene matches. CDR3 length: 14 amino acids. CDR1 and CDR2 from the germline V gene are LNHNV and YYDKDF (reference sequence). The CDR3, as DNA: TGTGCCACCAGCAGAGACAGGGGGTTTGAAAAACTGTTTTTT. Translation gives CATSRDRGFEKLFF.

V is TRBV7-9 and J is TRBJ2-1; TRBD2 is a possible D gene (6 bases). The CDR3 extends over 15 amino acids. From germline, CDR1 is SEHNR and CDR2 FQNEAQ (reference sequence). Trimming pared 3 bases from V and 2 bases from J, leaving 11 bases between. CDR3: CASSFDSGAYNEQFF. DNA for the CDR3: TGTGCCAGCAGCTTCGATAGCGGAGCCTACAATGAGCAGTTCTTC.

The chain links TRBV27 to TRBJ2-1; D is ambiguous. V lost 4 bases to trimming and J lost 4 bases, with 8 bases between them. From germline, CDR1 is MNHEY and CDR2 SMNVEV (reference sequence). The CDR3 length is 13 residues. CDR3 DNA sequence: TGTGCCAGCAGTTCTACCACGTACAATGAGCAGTTCTTC. Its protein product is CASSSTTYNEQFF.

The gene calls are TRBV6-5 and TRBJ2-1; TRBD2 matches at 11 bases. The CDR3 sequence is 14 residues long. The J segment lost 10 bases and the V segment lost 7 bases, leaving 9 bases of the junction unmatched. Germline CDR1 is MNHEY and CDR2 is SVGAGI. The DNA for the CDR3 is TGTGCCAGCATTAGGGGCCTAGCGGGAGGCGAGCAGTTCTTC. Translating gives CASIRGLAGGEQFF.

The rearrangement links TRBV6-5 to TRBJ2-7, with 7 bases lining up with TRBD1. CDR3 length: 15 residues. In germline, CDR1 is MNHEY, CDR2 SVGAGI. Losses at the gene ends were 2 bases for V and 0 bases for J; bases not matched to a gene: 4. CDR3 loop: CASSYGTVPSYEQYF. The DNA of the CDR3 is TGTGCCAGCAGTTACGGGACAGTGCCCTCCTACGAGCAGTACTTC.

The chain combines TRBV19 with TRBJ1-2; no definite D call. The CDR3 covers 14 residues. Trimming removed 7 bases at V and 4 bases at J, with 16 bases between. The germline V gene encodes CDR1 LNHDA and CDR2 SQIVND (reference sequence). The CDR3 protein is CASNSGDSAYGYTF. The CDR3 bases are TGTGCCAGTAATTCAGGAGACTCCGCCTATGGCTACACCTTC.

V and J are TRBV19 and TRBJ2-7, with 7 bases fitting TRBD2. The V gene's germline CDR1 is LNHDA and CDR2 SQIVND (reference sequence). The CDR3 totals 14 residues. V was clipped by 6 bases and J by 9 bases; unmatched bases: 14. The CDR3 is CASSPRTRAFVQYF. In DNA, the CDR3 is TGTGCCAGTAGCCCTAGGACTAGAGCGTTCGTGCAGTACTTC.

The chain is built from TRBV30 and TRBJ2-7; 12 bases align to TRBD2. The CDR3 is 14 residues long. With 3 bases clipped from V and 7 bases from J, the junction kept 7 bases outside the gene matches. CDR1 and CDR2 from the germline V gene are GTSNPN and SVGIG (reference sequence). CDR3 in amino acids: CAWRLAGGPGEQYF. The CDR3 coding sequence is TGTGCCTGGAGGCTAGCGGGAGGGCCGGGGGAGCAGTACTTC.

The chain joins TRBV5-6 to TRBJ1-2, with D perhaps matching TRBD1 (6 bases). Germline V gene data show CDR1 as SGHDT and CDR2 as YYEEEE. The CDR3 is 14 amino acids. Trimming removed 3 bases from V and 3 bases from J, with 12 bases in between. The CDR3 region has the DNA TGTGCCAGCAGCTATGAGGGGGGATACTATGGCTACACCTTC. It encodes CASSYEGGYYGYTF. Together with reference TRBV5-6 and TRBJ1-2, the CDR3 gives the full variable domain: DAGVTQSPTHLIKTRGQQVTLRCSPKSGHDTVSWYQQALGQGPQFIFQYYEEEERQRGNFPDRFSGHQFPNYSSELNVNALLLGDSALYLCASSYEGGYYGYTFGSGTRLTVV.

This clone was observed a handful of times. The chain uses TRBV14 and TRBJ2-7; 15 bases line up with TRBD2. The CDR3 runs 16 residues. Germline CDR1 SGHDN, CDR2 FVKESK. J gave up 8 bases and V 4 bases, and 9 bases lay outside the gene matches. CDR3 sequence: CASSPQPGLAGGKQYF. CDR3 nucleotides: TGTGCCAGCAGCCCACAACCGGGACTAGCGGGAGGCAAGCAGTACTTC.

This sequence joins TRBV27 and TRBJ2-7; no firm D call. The CDR3 extends over 14 amino acids. Germline-derived CDR1 and CDR2 are MNHEY and SMNVEV (reference sequence). Trimming pared 6 bases from V and 0 bases from J, leaving 12 bases between. CDR3: CASSPSRNSYEQYF. For the CDR3, the DNA is TGTGCCAGCAGCCCCTCAAGGAACTCCTACGAGCAGTACTTC.